This is a list of T cell receptor beta chains from one sample in a study of CD8 T cells in ankylosing spondylitis. One entry per CDR3 protein results from TCRdb running MiXCR on the 5' RACE reads. The table has about 220,000 distinct CDR3 sequences, about 6.7% seen once. Sequenced: blood, either unsorted or a sorted T cell fraction (not recorded which). Receptors originate from a male donor with ankylosing spondylitis. The CDR3 runs from the conserved cysteine through the conserved F or W. The D gene is left open where the match is weak. Rows may omit the clone size; those that give it use once, few, many or a size class.

j_call | v_call | clone_size | d_call | cdr3_nt | cdr3_aa
TRBJ1-6 | TRBV7-9 | many | - | TGTGCCAGCAGTCTAGGACGCGATAATTCACCCCTCCACTTT | CASSLGRDNSPLHF
TRBJ2-1 | TRBV18 | many | - | TGTGCCAGCTCACCACCGCTGGGGTCGCTGAATGAGCAGTTCTTC | CASSPPLGSLNEQFF
TRBJ1-6 | TRBV4-3 | - | - | TGCGCCAGCAGCCAAGAGGCCATAACACGAGGTTCACCCCTCCACTTT | CASSQEAITRGSPLHF
TRBJ2-2 | TRBV7-9 | many | TRBD1 | TGTGCCAGCAGCTTAATACAGGGGGCGCCCGGGGAGCTGTTTTTT | CASSLIQGAPGELFF
TRBJ2-5 | TRBV4-3 | many | - | TGCGCCAGCAGCCAAGAAAGCTCGGCTATACAAGAGACCCAGTACTTC | CASSQESSAIQETQYF
TRBJ1-1 | TRBV3-1 | many | TRBD1 | TGTGCCAGCAGCCACTATTCATCGGGACAGTGGGACTCTGAAGCTTTCTTT | CASSHYSSGQWDSEAFF
TRBJ2-7 | TRBV4-1 | many | TRBD1 | TGCGCCAGCAGCCTCGCAGGGGGTCCCACAAACTACGAGCAGTACTTC | CASSLAGGPTNYEQYF
TRBJ2-7 | TRBV9 | many | - | TGTGCCAGCAGCGCCTCCACAGGGCTACTCTACGAGCAGTACTTC | CASSASTGLLYEQYF
TRBJ1-2 | TRBV10-1 | few | - | TGCGCCACATCGCGTTCGGAGAGCTATGGCTACACCTTC | CATSRSESYGYTF
TRBJ2-7 | TRBV4-3 | - | - | TGCGCCAGCAGCCAAGATTGGGGCGGATCCTACGAGCAGTACTTC | CASSQDWGGSYEQYF
TRBJ2-1 | TRBV7-9 | - | - | TGTGCCAGCAGCCCGGATGGGCCACAGTGGGATGAGCAGTTCTTC | CASSPDGPQWDEQFF
TRBJ2-2 | TRBV27 | many | - | TGTGCCAGCAGTTTTTTCAGCTCCGGGGAGCTGTTTTTT | CASSFFSSGELFF
TRBJ2-1 | TRBV20-1 | few | TRBD1 | TGCAGTGCTAGGGGCCGGGACAGTCCCTACAATGAGCAGTTCTTC | CSARGRDSPYNEQFF
TRBJ1-1 | TRBV7-9 | many | TRBD1 | TGTGCCAGCAGCTACGAAGGGGGCTTAGACGCTTTCTTT | CASSYEGGLDAFF
TRBJ2-1 | TRBV7-9 | many | - | TGTGCCAGCAGCTATGGAGGATTAGTCAATGAGCAGTTCTTC | CASSYGGLVNEQFF
TRBJ2-3 | TRBV7-2 | - | - | TGTGCCAGCAGCCTCCAGGACGAGGGGATAGAGGAGTATTTT | CASSLQDEGIEEYF
TRBJ1-1 | TRBV7-9 | many | - | TGTGCCAGCAGCTTAGCACCAACGGAGTCCCCTGAAGCTTTCTTT | CASSLAPTESPEAFF
TRBJ2-1 | TRBV11-2 | - | - | TGTGCCAGCAGCTTAGAGGGTAGTCCTGGGAATGAGCAGTTCTTC | CASSLEGSPGNEQFF
TRBJ2-2 | TRBV24-1 | many | - | TGTGCCACCAGTGTGAACACCGGGGAGCTGTTTTTT | CATSVNTGELFF
TRBJ2-7 | TRBV7-9 | few | - | TGTGCCAGCAGCTTAGGTGTTGGCCCCGAGCAGTACTTC | CASSLGVGPEQYF
TRBJ2-2 | TRBV28 | many | - | TGTGCCAGCAGCATGACTACCCCCGGGGAGCTGTTTTTT | CASSMTTPGELFF
TRBJ1-1 | TRBV27 | many | TRBD1 | TGTGCCAGCAGTCCCGGACAGGGCGGTACTGAAGCTTTCTTT | CASSPGQGGTEAFF
TRBJ2-1 | TRBV11-1 | many | TRBD2 | TGTGCCAGCAGCTTACTCCCGGGACTCAGTAGCGGGGGATTATACAATGAGCAGTTCTTC | CASSLLPGLSSGGLYNEQFF
TRBJ2-2 | TRBV27 | - | TRBD1 | TGTGCCAGCAGCCGGACAGGGGGCAACACCGGGGAGCTGTTTTTT | CASSRTGGNTGELFF